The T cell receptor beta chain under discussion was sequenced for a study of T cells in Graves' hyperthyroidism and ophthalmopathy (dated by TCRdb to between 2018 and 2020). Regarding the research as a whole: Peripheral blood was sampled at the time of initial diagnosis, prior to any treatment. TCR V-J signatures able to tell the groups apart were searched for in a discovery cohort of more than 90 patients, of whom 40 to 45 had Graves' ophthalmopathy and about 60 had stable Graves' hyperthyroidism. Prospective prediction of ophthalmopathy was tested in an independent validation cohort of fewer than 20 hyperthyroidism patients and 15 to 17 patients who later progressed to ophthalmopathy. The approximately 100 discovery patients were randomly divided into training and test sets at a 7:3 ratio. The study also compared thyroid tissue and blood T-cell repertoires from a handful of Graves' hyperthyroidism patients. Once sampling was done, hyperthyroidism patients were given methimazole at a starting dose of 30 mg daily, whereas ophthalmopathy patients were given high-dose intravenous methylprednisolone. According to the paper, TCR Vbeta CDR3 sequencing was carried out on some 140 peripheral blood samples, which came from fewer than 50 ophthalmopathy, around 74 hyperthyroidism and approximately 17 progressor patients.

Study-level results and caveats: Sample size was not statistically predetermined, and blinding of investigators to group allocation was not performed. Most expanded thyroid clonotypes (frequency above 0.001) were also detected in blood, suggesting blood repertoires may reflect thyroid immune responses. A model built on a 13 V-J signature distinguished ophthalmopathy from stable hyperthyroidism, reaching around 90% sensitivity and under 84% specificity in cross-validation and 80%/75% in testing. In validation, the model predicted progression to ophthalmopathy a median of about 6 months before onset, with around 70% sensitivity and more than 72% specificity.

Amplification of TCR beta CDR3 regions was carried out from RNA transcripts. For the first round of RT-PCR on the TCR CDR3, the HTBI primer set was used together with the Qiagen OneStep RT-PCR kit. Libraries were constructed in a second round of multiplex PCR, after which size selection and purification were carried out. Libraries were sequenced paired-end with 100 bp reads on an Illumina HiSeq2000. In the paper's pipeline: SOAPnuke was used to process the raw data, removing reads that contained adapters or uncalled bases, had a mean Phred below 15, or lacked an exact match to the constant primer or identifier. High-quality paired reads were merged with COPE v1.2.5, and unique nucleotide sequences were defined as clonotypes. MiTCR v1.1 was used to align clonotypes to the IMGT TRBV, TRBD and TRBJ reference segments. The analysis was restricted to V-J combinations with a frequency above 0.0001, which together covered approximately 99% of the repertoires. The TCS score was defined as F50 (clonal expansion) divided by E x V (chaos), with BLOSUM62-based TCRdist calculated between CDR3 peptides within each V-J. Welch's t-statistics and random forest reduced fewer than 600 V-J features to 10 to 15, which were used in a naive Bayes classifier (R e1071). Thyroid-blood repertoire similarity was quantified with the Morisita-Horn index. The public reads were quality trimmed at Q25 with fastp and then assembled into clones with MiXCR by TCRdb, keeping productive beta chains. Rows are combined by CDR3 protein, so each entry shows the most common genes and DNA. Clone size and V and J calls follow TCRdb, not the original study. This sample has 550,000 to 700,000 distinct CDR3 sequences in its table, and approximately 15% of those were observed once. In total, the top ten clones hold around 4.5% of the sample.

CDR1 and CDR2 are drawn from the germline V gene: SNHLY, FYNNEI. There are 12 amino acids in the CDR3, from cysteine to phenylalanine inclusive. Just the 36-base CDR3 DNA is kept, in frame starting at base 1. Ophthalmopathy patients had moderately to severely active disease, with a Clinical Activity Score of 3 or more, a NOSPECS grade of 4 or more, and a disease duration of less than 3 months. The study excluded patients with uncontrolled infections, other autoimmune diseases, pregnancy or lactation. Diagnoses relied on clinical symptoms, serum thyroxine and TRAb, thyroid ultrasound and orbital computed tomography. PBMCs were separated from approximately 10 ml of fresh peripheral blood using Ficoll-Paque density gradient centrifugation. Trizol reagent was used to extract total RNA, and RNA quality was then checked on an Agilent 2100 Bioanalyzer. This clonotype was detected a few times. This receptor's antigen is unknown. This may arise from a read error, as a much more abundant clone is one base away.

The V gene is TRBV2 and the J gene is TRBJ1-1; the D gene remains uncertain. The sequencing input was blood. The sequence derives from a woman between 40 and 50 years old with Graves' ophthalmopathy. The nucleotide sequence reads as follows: TGTGCCAGCAAGATCGGGAACGCTGAAGCTTTCTTT. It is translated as CASKIGNAEAFF.